The 29 T cell receptor beta chains below were found in one sample sequenced in a study of blood T cell repertoires in COVID-19. Measured with immunoSEQ multiplex PCR; TCRdb has only the in-frame clones, and not every one. The sample consists of over 85,000 clones, roughly 82% of them appearing once. The sample comprised peripheral blood. Receptors were obtained from a woman in her sixties or seventies with acute or convalescent COVID-19.

This clone is a singleton in its sample. V gene TRBV6-5 combines with J gene TRBJ2-1; D remains unclear. Trimming removed 7 bases from V and 10 bases from J, with 11 bases in between. This CDR3 spans 11 amino acids. Germline CDR1 and CDR2: MNHEY and SVGAGI. The DNA of the CDR3 is TGTGCCAGCACCACGGGTGGAGAGCAGTTCTTC. Translated: CASTTGGEQFF.

The genes are TRBV4-3 and TRBJ2-2; no clear D gene. The CDR3 loop spans 12 amino acids. The V end was cut by 0 bases, the J end by 7 bases, with 3 bases between. The germline CDR1 and CDR2 sequences are LGHNA and YSLEER. This chain's CDR3 is CASSQDRGELFF. DNA for the CDR3: TGCGCCAGCAGCCAAGACCGCGGGGAGCTGTTTTTT.

The genes are TRBV6-6 and TRBJ2-7; a weak D match, TRBD1 (6 bases). The CDR3 is 15 residues long. V gave up 4 bases and J gave up 5 bases, with 18 bases separating them. Looked up from germline, CDR1 is MNHNY and CDR2 is SVGAGI (reference sequence). CDR3 amino acids: CASSFPGRGSHEQYF. The CDR3 DNA reads TGTGCCAGCAGTTTCCCGGGCAGGGGATCCCACGAGCAGTACTTC.

The rearrangement links TRBV5-1 to TRBJ1-1; D is unclear. Germline CDR1 and CDR2: SGHRS and YFSETQ. The CDR3 loop spans 14 amino acids. The V end lost 0 bases, the J end lost 1 base, and 7 bases lay between the germline ends. This CDR3 is CASSLDSTNTEAFF. Here the CDR3 DNA reads TGCGCCAGCAGCTTGGACAGTACGAACACTGAAGCTTTCTTT.

Points on this clone: Additional DNA sequences in this sample encode the identical CDR3. The chain recombines TRBV4-3 with TRBJ1-2; TRBD1 might be the D (6 bases). The V gene lost 0 bases and the J gene lost 3 bases, with 8 bases spanning the gap. The CDR3 extends over 14 amino acids. Per the germline V gene, CDR1 is LGHNA and CDR2 is YSLEER. The CDR3 spells CASSQETGDYGYTF. In DNA form, the CDR3 reads TGCGCCAGCAGCCAAGAGACAGGAGACTATGGCTACACCTTC.

The chain joins TRBV5-1 to TRBJ1-2; 8 bases line up with TRBD1. There are 14 residues in the CDR3. J lost 3 bases, V lost 4 bases, and 5 bases had no gene match. CDR1 and CDR2 (germline): SGHRS, YFSETQ. CDR3 DNA: TGCGCCAGCAGCATGACAGGGGATGACTATGGCTACACCTTC. Its protein product is CASSMTGDDYGYTF.

This clone was seen just once. The V call is TRBV18, the J call TRBJ2-1; 8 bases are a match to TRBD2. V shed 6 bases and J 4 bases; nucleotides not matched to a gene: 11. CDR1 KGHSH and CDR2 LQKENI come from the germline V gene. The CDR3 is 16 amino acids. CDR3: CASSLPSGGAYNEQFF. The CDR3 DNA reads as TGTGCCAGCTCCCTCCCCAGCGGGGGAGCTTACAATGAGCAGTTCTTC.

V is TRBV20-1 and J is TRBJ1-2, with D hard to call. The CDR3 spans 11 residues. V dropped 6 bases and J dropped 7 bases, with 12 bases sitting between them. In germline, CDR1 is DFQATT, CDR2 SNEGSKA (reference sequence). DNA of the CDR3: TGCAGTGCCGAGGCGGTAGCTGGCTACACCTTC. Translating it yields CSAEAVAGYTF.

This chain joins TRBV6-4 and TRBJ2-7; a possible D gene is TRBD1 (6 bases). The CDR3 sequence is 14 residues long. The ends were cut back, 10 bases at V and 2 bases at J, with 18 bases in the middle. CDR1 and CDR2 (germline): MRHNA, SNTAGT. CDR3 sequence reads: CATSSSGQAYEQYF. The CDR3 nucleotides read TGTGCCACCTCGTCCTCGGGACAAGCCTACGAGCAGTACTTC.

This chain connects TRBV27 to TRBJ2-7; 8 positions match TRBD2. The CDR3 extends over 18 amino acids. Germline V CDR1 and CDR2: MNHEY, SMNVEV (reference sequence). J gave up 4 bases and V 3 bases, and 17 bases lay outside the gene matches. CDR3 region: CASSFSRGGLVFGYEQYF. Here the CDR3 DNA reads TGTGCCAGCAGTTTTTCTCGGGGGGGCCTGGTCTTTGGGTACGAGCAGTACTTC.

CDR3 bases: TGTGCCAGCAGTTTAAGGGGACAGAGCAGAGAGACCCAGTACTTC. Its translation is CASSLRGQSRETQYF. The genes are TRBV28 and TRBJ2-5; 7 bases align to TRBD1. The V gene end was trimmed by 2 bases and the J gene end by 4 bases; junction bases not matched to a gene: 7. The length of the CDR3 is 15 residues. Per germline, CDR1 MDHEN and CDR2 SYDVKM.

The rearrangement uses TRBV7-9 and TRBJ1-1; D is unresolved. The germline V and J ends were trimmed by 5 bases and 0 bases, with 10 bases remaining between them. The CDR3 is made up of 14 amino acids. The germline CDR1 and CDR2 sequences are SEHNR and FQNEAQ (reference sequence). Here the CDR3 reads CASSQTQVNTEAFF. Written as DNA, the CDR3 is TGTGCCAGCAGCCAAACTCAAGTGAACACTGAAGCTTTCTTT. Together with reference TRBV7-9 and TRBJ1-1, the CDR3 gives the full variable domain: DTGVSQNPRHKITKRGQNVTFRCDPISEHNRLYWYRQTLGQGPEFLTYFQNEAQLEKSRLLSDRFSAERPKGSFSTLEIQRTEQGDSAMYLCASSQTQVNTEAFFGQGTRLTVV.

The chain couples TRBV12-3 or TRBV12-4 to TRBJ1-2; D is undetermined. The CDR3 is 12 amino acids. Trimming took off 6 bases at V and 4 bases at J, with 9 bases between the two ends. CDR3 region: CASSPSLYGYTF. CDR3 nucleotides: TGTGCCAGCAGCCCTTCTCTCTATGGCTACACCTTC.

The rearrangement links TRBV6-2 or TRBV6-3 to TRBJ1-5; perhaps TRBD1 as D (6 bases). The ends were cut back, 3 bases at V and 7 bases at J, with 10 bases in the middle. The CDR3 is 13 residues long. Germline-derived CDR1 and CDR2 are MNHEY and SVGEGT. The CDR3 reads CASSYEQGQPQHF. CDR3 nucleotides: TGTGCCAGCAGTTATGAACAGGGACAGCCCCAGCATTTT.

This clone was detected only a few times. V usage is TRBV6-5 and J usage is TRBJ1-1; D is ambiguous. Germline-derived CDR1 and CDR2 are MNHEY and SVGAGI. The CDR3 is 13 amino acids. The germline V and J ends were trimmed by 7 bases and 8 bases, with 17 bases remaining between them. In DNA, the CDR3 is TGTGCCAGCACTACCCTAGGTTCTGGGGAAGCTTTCTTT. Translation gives CASTTLGSGEAFF.

The chain recombines TRBV7-9 with TRBJ1-1; D may be TRBD1 (5 bases). Deletions cut 3 bases from V and 4 bases from J, with 12 bases between. The CDR3 is 14 amino acids. Germline V gives CDR1 SEHNR, CDR2 FQNEAQ (reference sequence). In nucleotides, the CDR3 is TGTGCCAGCAGCTTGCAGGGAGGGAGCACTGAAGCTTTCTTT. It yields the protein CASSLQGGSTEAFF.

The V and J genes are TRBV9 and TRBJ1-2, with 8 bases matching TRBD1. The CDR3 spans 14 residues. Germline V CDR1 and CDR2: SGDLS, YYNGEE. V shed 0 bases, J shed 4 bases, and the junction held 2 bases outside the gene matches. The CDR3 reads CASSVDGTGYGYTF. Here the CDR3 DNA reads TGTGCCAGCAGCGTAGACGGGACAGGCTATGGCTACACCTTC.

The chain uses TRBV12-5 and TRBJ2-4; the match to TRBD2 covers 9 bases. The CDR3 extends over 16 amino acids. The germline CDR1 and CDR2 sequences are LGHNT and FRNRAP. Trimming removed 7 bases from V and 3 bases from J; junction bases left unmatched: 10. This CDR3 reads CASATLSGGHKNIQYF. DNA for the CDR3: TGTGCTAGTGCGACCCTTAGCGGGGGACACAAAAACATTCAGTACTTC.

V is TRBV3-1 (or the pseudogene TRBV3-2) and J is TRBJ2-7; 7 positions match TRBD1. The V gene's germline CDR1 is LGHDT and CDR2 YNNKEL (reference sequence). The CDR3 runs to 16 residues. The trim removed 2 bases at V and 5 bases at J, leaving 12 bases unmatched. The CDR3 sequence: CASSQPTYRGKHEQYF. In DNA form, the CDR3 reads TGTGCCAGCAGCCAACCCACTTACAGGGGAAAGCACGAGCAGTACTTC.

The chain couples TRBV19 to TRBJ1-5; tentative D call: TRBD1 (5 bases). V shed 1 base and J shed 6 bases, with 13 bases lying between them. The germline CDR1 and CDR2 sequences are LNHDA and SQIVND (reference sequence). The length of the CDR3 is 15 residues. CDR3: CASSIGGLRGQPQHF. DNA for the CDR3: TGTGCCAGTAGTATAGGGGGCCTTCGAGGTCAGCCCCAGCATTTT. The full variable domain, completed using reference TRBV19 and TRBJ1-5, is DGGITQSPKYLFRKEGQNVTLSCEQNLNHDAMYWYRQDPGQGLRLIYYSQIVNDFQKGDIAEGYSVSREKKESFPLTVTSAQKNPTAFYLCASSIGGLRGQPQHFGDGTRLSIL.

The chain joins TRBV19 to TRBJ2-7; 9 positions agree with TRBD1. The V gene's germline CDR1 is LNHDA and CDR2 SQIVND (reference sequence). The CDR3 runs 16 residues. The trim removed 5 bases at V and 0 bases at J, leaving 8 bases unmatched. The CDR3 DNA is TGTGCCAGTAGTCCAACCGACAGGGGGAGCTCCTACGAGCAGTACTTC. Protein sequence: CASSPTDRGSSYEQYF.

The chain joins TRBV4-3 to TRBJ2-3, with 8 nucleotides matching TRBD1. With V trimmed by 1 base and J by 1 base, 1 base remained unmatched. CDR1 is LGHNA and CDR2 is YSLEER in the germline V gene. The CDR3 loop spans 15 amino acids. The CDR3 loop reads CASSQVGQGTDTQYF. The CDR3 DNA follows: TGCGCCAGCAGCCAAGTGGGACAGGGCACAGATACGCAGTATTTT.

This chain connects TRBV6-5 to TRBJ1-6; weak D call: TRBD1 (6 bases). Germline V gene lookup returns CDR1 MNHEY and CDR2 SVGAGI. The V and J ends lost 8 bases and 9 bases respectively, with 17 bases between them. The CDR3 has 14 amino acids. CDR3: CASGTLSFSSPLHF. The CDR3 DNA reads TGTGCCAGCGGGACACTTAGTTTCAGTTCACCCCTCCACTTT.

This clone turned up a few times. The chain has TRBV7-2 and TRBJ1-3, with unresolved D. Trimming removed 2 bases at V and 0 bases at J, with 8 bases between. The CDR3 loop spans 15 amino acids. Germline-derived CDR1 and CDR2 are SGHTA and FQGNSA. CDR3 sequence (DNA): TGTGCCAGCAGCTTATCGGTGAACTCTGGAAACACCATATATTTT. As protein: CASSLSVNSGNTIYF.

The genes are TRBV27 and TRBJ1-6; 7 nucleotides line up with TRBD1. The junction had 7 bases not matched to a gene; V was cut back by 7 bases and J by 7 bases. Per germline, CDR1 MNHEY and CDR2 SMNVEV (reference sequence). The CDR3 spans 14 residues. CDR3 in amino acids: CASNVQGPNSPLHF. CDR3 bases: TGTGCCAGCAACGTACAGGGGCCAAATTCACCCCTCCACTTT.

This clone was detected once. This chain uses TRBV5-4 with TRBJ2-2; possible D gene TRBD2, 5 bases. This CDR3 contains 17 residues. In germline, CDR1 is SGHNT, CDR2 YYREEE (reference sequence). Trimming removed 4 bases from V and 0 bases from J, with 16 bases in between. CDR3 in amino acids: CASSGPGLTANTGELFF. DNA for the CDR3: TGTGCCAGCAGCGGGCCAGGACTCACAGCGAACACCGGGGAGCTGTTTTTT.

This rearrangement joins TRBV9 to TRBJ2-5; D is perhaps TRBD1 (5 bases). Germline V gene lookup returns CDR1 SGDLS and CDR2 YYNGEE. This CDR3 has 15 residues. V gave up 5 bases and J gave up 2 bases, with 16 bases separating them. The DNA for the CDR3 is TGTGCCAGCAGTGCATCGACAGCCCTACAAGAGACCCAGTACTTC. Protein: CASSASTALQETQYF.

The V call is TRBV5-6, the J call TRBJ2-1; D may be TRBD2 (6 bases). The length of the CDR3 is 15 residues. Germline values: CDR1 SGHDT, CDR2 YYEEEE. Trimming removed 3 bases at V and 4 bases at J, with 14 bases between. CDR3 loop: CASSSGLETYNEQFF. The CDR3 coding sequence is TGTGCCAGCAGCTCGGGACTGGAAACGTACAATGAGCAGTTCTTC. The full variable domain, in which reference TRBV5-6 and TRBJ2-1 provide the parts outside the CDR3, is DAGVTQSPTHLIKTRGQQVTLRCSPKSGHDTVSWYQQALGQGPQFIFQYYEEEERQRGNFPDRFSGHQFPNYSSELNVNALLLGDSALYLCASSSGLETYNEQFFGPGTRLTVL.

The chain has TRBV4-3 and TRBJ2-5; D is uncertain. CDR1 and CDR2 from the germline V gene are LGHNA and YSLEER. The CDR3 totals 13 residues. V lost 2 bases to trimming and J lost 4 bases, with 8 bases between them. The DNA for the CDR3 is TGCGCCAGCAGCCAACAAGCATCAGAGACCCAGTACTTC. The encoded protein is CASSQQASETQYF.